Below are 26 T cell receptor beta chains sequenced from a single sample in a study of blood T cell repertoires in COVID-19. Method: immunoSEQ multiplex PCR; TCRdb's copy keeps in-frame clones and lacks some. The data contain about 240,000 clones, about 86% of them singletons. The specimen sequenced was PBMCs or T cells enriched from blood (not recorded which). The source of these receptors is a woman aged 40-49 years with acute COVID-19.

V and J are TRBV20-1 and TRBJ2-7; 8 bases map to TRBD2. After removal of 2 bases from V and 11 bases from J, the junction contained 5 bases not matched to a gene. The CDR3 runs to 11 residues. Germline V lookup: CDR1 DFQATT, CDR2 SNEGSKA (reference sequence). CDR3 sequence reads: CSARFRREEYF. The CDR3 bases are TGCAGTGCTAGATTTAGGCGGGAGGAGTACTTC.

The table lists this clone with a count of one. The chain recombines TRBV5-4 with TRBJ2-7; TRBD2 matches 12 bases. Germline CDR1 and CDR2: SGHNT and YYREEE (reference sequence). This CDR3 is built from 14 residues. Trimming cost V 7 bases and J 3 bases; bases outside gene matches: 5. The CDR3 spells CASGLLAGGYEQYF. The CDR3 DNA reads TGTGCCAGCGGCCTACTAGCGGGGGGCTACGAGCAGTACTTC.

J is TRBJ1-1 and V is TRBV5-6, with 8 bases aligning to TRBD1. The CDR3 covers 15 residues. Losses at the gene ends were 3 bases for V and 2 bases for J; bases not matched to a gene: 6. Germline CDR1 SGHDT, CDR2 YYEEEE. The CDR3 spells CASSSLDRANTEAFF. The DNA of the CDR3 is TGTGCCAGCAGCTCCCTGGACAGGGCAAACACTGAAGCTTTCTTT.

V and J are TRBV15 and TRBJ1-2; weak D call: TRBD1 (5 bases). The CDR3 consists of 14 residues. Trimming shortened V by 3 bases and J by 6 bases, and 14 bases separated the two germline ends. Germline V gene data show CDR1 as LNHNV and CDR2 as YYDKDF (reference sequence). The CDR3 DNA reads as TGTGCCACCAGCAGCCCGGGGGGACCGGATGGCTACACCTTC. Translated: CATSSPGGPDGYTF.

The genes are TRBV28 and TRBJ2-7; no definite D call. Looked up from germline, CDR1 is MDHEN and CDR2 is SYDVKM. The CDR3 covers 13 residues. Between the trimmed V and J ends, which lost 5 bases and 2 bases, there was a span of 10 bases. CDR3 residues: CASSPRNAYEQYF. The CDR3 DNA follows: TGTGCCAGCAGTCCGCGGAACGCCTACGAGCAGTACTTC.

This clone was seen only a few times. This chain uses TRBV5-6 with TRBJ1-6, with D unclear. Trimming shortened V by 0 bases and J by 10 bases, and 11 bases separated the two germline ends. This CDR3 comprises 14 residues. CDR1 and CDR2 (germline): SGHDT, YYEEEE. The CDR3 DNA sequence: TGTGCCAGCAGCTTGGCCAACAGTAAATCACCCCTCCACTTT. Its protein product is CASSLANSKSPLHF.

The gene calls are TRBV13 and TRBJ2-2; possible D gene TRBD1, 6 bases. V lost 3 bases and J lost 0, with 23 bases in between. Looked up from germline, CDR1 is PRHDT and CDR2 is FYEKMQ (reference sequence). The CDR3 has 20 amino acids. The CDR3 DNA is TGTGCCAGCAGCTTCGGTATCGTCAGGGGCGAAATCGCGAACACCGGGGAGCTGTTTTTT. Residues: CASSFGIVRGEIANTGELFF.

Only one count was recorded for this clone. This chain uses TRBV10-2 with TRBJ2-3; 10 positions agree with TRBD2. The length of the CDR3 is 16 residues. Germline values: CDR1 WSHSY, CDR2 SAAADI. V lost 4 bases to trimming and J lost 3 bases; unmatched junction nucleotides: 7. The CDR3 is CASSVIPSGSTDTQYF. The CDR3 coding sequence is TGCGCCAGCAGTGTAATACCTAGCGGGAGTACAGATACGCAGTATTTT.

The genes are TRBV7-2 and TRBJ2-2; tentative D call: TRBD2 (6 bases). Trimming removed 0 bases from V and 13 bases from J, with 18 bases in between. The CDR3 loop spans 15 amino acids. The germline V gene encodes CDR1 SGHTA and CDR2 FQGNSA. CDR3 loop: CASSLALREVRGLFF. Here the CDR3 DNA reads TGTGCCAGCAGCTTAGCGTTGAGGGAGGTAAGGGGGCTGTTTTTT.

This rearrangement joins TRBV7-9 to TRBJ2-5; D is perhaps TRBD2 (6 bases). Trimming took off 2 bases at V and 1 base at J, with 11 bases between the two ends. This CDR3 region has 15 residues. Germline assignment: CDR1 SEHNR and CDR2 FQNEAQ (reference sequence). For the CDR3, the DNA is TGTGCCAGCAGCTTATCTGCGGGGTCCCAAGAGACCCAGTACTTC. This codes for CASSLSAGSQETQYF.

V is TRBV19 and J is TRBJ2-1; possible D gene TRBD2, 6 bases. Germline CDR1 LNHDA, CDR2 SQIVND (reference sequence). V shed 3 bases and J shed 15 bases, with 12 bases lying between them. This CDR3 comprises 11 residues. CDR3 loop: CASSIRLVLFF. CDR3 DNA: TGTGCCAGTAGTATTCGACTAGTTCTGTTCTTC.

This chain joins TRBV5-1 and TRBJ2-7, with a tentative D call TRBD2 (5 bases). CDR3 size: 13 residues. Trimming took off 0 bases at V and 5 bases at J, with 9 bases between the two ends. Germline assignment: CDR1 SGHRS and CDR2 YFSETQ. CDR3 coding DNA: TGCGCCAGCAGCTTGGGTGTGAGGGACGAGCAGTACTTC. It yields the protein CASSLGVRDEQYF.

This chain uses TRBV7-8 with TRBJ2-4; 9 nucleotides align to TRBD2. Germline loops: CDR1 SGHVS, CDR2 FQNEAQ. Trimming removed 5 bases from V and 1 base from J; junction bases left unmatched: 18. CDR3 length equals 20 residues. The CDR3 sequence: CASSIRRLAESSVAKNIQYF. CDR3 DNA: TGTGCCAGCAGCATAAGAAGACTAGCGGAATCCTCCGTGGCCAAAAACATTCAGTACTTC.

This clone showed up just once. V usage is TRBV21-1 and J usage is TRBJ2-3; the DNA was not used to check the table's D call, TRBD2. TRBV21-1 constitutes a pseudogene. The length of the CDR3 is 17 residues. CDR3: CASSKAGLVHRWNTQYF. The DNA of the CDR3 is TGTGCCAGCAGCAAAGCGGGACTAGTGCATAGATGGAATACGCAGTATTTT.

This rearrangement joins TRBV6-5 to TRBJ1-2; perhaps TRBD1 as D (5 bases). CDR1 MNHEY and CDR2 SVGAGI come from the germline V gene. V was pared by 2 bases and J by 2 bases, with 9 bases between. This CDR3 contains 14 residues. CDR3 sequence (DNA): TGTGCCAGCAGTTACCGTCAGGGAAACTATGGCTACACCTTC. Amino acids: CASSYRQGNYGYTF.

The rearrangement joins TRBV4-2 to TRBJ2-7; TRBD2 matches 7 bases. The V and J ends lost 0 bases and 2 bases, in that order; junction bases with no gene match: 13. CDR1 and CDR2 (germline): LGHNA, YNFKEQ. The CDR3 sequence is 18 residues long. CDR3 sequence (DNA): TGTGCCAGCAGCCAAGATTTACCTAGCGGCACCACCGCCTACGAGCAGTACTTC. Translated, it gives CASSQDLPSGTTAYEQYF.

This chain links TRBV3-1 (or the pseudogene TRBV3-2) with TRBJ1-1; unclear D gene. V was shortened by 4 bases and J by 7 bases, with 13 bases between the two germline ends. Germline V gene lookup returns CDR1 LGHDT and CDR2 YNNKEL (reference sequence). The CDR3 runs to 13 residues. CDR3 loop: CASSLGNRHEAFF. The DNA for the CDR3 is TGTGCCAGCAGCCTCGGGAACAGACATGAAGCTTTCTTT.

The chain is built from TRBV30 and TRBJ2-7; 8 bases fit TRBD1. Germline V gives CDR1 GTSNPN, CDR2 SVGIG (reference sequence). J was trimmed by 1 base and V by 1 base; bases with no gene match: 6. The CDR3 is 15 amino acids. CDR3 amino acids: CAWSDGTGVSYEQYF. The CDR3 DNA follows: TGTGCCTGGAGTGACGGGACAGGCGTATCCTACGAGCAGTACTTC.

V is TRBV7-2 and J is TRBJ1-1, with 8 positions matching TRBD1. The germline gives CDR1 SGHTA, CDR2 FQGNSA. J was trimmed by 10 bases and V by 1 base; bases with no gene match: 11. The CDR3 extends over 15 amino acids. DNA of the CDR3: TGTGCCAGCAGCTTAGAGGGGACAGGCCTTAGGAGAGCTTTCTTT. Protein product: CASSLEGTGLRRAFF. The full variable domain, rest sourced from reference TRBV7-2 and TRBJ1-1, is GAGVSQSPSNKVTEKGKDVELRCDPISGHTALYWYRQSLGQGLEFLIYFQGNSAPDKSGLPSDRFSAERTGGSVSTLTIQRTQQEDSAVYLCASSLEGTGLRRAFFGQGTRLTVV.

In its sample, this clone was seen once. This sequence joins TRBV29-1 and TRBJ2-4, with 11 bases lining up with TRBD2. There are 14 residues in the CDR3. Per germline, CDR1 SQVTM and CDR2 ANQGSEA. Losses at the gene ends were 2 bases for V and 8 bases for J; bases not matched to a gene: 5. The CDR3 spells CSVEIAGGLDIQYF. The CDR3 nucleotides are TGCAGCGTTGAAATAGCGGGAGGGTTGGACATTCAGTACTTC.

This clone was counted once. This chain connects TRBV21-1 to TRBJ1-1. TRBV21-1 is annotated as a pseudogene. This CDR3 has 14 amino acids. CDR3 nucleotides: TGTGCCAGCAGCCTGGGACTCAAGAACACTGAAGCTTTCTTT. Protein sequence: CASSLGLKNTEAFF.

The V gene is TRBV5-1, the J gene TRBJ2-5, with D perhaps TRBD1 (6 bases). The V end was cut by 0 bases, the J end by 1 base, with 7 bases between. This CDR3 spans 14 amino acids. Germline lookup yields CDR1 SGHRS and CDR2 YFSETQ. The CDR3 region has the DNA TGCGCCAGCAGCTTGGGACAGGCCCAAGAGACCCAGTACTTC. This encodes CASSLGQAQETQYF.

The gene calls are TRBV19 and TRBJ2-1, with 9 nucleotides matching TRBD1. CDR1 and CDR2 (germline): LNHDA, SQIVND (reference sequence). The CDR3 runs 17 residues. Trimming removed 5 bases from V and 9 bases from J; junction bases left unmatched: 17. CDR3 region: CASSSNTGTGRGSEQFF. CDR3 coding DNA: TGTGCCAGTAGTTCGAACACCGGGACAGGGAGGGGCAGTGAGCAGTTCTTC. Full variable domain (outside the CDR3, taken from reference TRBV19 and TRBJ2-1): DGGITQSPKYLFRKEGQNVTLSCEQNLNHDAMYWYRQDPGQGLRLIYYSQIVNDFQKGDIAEGYSVSREKKESFPLTVTSAQKNPTAFYLCASSSNTGTGRGSEQFFGPGTRLTVL.

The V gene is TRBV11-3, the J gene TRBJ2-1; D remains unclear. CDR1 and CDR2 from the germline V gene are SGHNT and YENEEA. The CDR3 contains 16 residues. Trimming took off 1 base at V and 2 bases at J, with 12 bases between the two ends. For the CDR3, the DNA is TGTGCCAGCAGCTTAGGATCGGCGGAGACCTACAATGAGCAGTTCTTC. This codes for CASSLGSAETYNEQFF.

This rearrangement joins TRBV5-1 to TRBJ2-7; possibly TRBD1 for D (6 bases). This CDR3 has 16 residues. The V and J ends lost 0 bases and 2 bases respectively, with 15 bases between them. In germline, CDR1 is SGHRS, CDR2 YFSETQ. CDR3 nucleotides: TGCGCCAGCAGCTTGGTGGGGGCGATTCTCACCTACGAGCAGTACTTC. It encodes CASSLVGAILTYEQYF.

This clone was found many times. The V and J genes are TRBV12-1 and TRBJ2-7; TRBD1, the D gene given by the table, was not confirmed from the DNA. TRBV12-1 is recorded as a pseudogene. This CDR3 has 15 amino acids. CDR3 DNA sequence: TGTGCCAGCAGCTTAGACGGACAGGAGTACTACGAGCAGTACTTC. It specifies CASSLDGQEYYEQYF.